This TCR beta chain was recovered during a study of T cell repertoires in cytomegalovirus infection. Study as a whole: Public signatures in TCR beta pointed to CMV infection and matching HLA type.

TCRdb recomputed calls from the reads with MiXCR, one row per CDR3 protein. The profile covers around 430,000 distinct CDR3 sequences, with approximately 42% appearing a single time and about two fifths taken by the ten largest. General study results and limits: HLA-C-restricted, CMV-specific TCR beta clonotypes were dominant ex vivo. Identification of carriers of CMV plus the relevant HLA was performed using cumulative public TCR beta family frequency.

To note about this clonotype: No antigen is known for it.

Germline assignment: CDR1 SGHVS and CDR2 FNYEAQ. V lost 1 base and J 5 bases, leaving 18 bases between the germline ends. This CDR3 has 16 amino acids. The sample in question was cultured PBMCs, obtained from culture after CMV antigen stimulation. J is TRBJ2-7 and V is TRBV7-6; a weak D match, TRBD2 (6 bases). The receptor was derived from a human donor in good health (CMV status not recorded). Some clones in this sample may be carry-over from other donors' samples. CDR3 DNA sequence: TGTGCCAGCAGCTTAGGAACTTGGGGAGGTGAAAACGAGCAGTACTTC. Translated: CASSLGTWGGENEQYF.